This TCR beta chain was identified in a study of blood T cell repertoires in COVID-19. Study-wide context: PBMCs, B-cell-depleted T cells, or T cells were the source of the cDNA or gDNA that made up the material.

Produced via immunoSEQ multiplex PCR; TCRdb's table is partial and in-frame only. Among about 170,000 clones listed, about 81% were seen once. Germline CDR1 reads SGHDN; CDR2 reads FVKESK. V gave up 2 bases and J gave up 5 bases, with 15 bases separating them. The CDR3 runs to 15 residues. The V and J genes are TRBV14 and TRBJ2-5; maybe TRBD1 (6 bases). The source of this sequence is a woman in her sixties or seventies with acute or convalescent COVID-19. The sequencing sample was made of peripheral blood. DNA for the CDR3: TGTGCCAGCAGCCAATACTCAGGGGCGACGGAGACCCAGTACTTC. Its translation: CASSQYSGATETQYF.